This T cell receptor (beta chain) was captured in a study of blood T cell repertoires in COVID-19. Produced via immunoSEQ multiplex PCR; TCRdb's table is partial and in-frame only. This sample carries 300,000 to 450,000 clones, about 89% of them seen once, and the ten largest clones take about 10%. The CDR3 runs 16 residues. The germline V gene has CDR1 LGHNA and CDR2 YSLEER. With 2 bases clipped from V and 1 base from J, the junction kept 7 bases outside the gene matches. The chain couples TRBV4-3 to TRBJ1-1; 7 bases line up with TRBD1. The sequence came from a woman aged 25 to 45 with COVID-19, enrolled during active disease. Source material: peripheral blood. The CDR3 coding sequence is TGCGCCAGCAGCCAATGGAGGTACAGGGGGAACACTGAAGCTTTCTTT. Amino acid sequence: CASSQWRYRGNTEAFF.